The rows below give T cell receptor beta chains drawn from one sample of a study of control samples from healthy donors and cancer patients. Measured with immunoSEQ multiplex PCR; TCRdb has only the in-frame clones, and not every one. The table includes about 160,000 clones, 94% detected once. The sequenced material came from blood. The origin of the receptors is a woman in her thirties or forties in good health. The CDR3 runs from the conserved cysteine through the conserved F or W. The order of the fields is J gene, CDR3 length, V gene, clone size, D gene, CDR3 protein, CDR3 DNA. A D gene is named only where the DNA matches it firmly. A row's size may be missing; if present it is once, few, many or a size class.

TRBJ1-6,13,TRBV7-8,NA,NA,CASSLVQDSPLHF,TGTGCCAGCAGCTTAGTACAGGATTCACCCCTCCACTTT
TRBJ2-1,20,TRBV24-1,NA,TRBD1,CATSAGPGTGLQANYNEQFF,TGTGCCACCAGTGCGGGCCCCGGGACAGGACTACAGGCGAACTACAATGAGCAGTTCTTC
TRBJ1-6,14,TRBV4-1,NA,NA,CASSQGVSSSPLHF,TGCGCCAGCAGCCAAGGGGTTAGCAGTTCACCCCTCCACTTT
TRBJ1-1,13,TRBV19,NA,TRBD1,CASSTTGGAEAFF,TGTGCCAGTAGTACTACAGGGGGGGCTGAAGCTTTCTTT
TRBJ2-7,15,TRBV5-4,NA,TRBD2,CASSLGSGGTYEQYF,TGTGCCAGCAGCTTGGGCAGCGGGGGGACCTACGAGCAGTACTTC
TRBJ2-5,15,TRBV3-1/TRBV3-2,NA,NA,CASSQDRKRQETQYF,TGTGCCAGCAGCCAAGACAGGAAAAGGCAAGAGACCCAGTACTTC
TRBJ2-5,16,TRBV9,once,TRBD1,CASSVARDSAQSTQYF,TGTGCCAGCAGCGTAGCTAGGGACAGCGCCCAGTCGACCCAGTACTTC
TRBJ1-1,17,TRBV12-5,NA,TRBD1,CASGLGGRTGTNTEAFF,TGTGCTAGTGGTTTGGGGGGGAGGACAGGCACGAACACTGAAGCTTTCTTT
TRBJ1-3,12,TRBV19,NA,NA,CASSVEGNTIYF,TGTGCCTCTTCGGTAGAAGGAAACACCATATATTTT
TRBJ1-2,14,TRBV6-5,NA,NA,CASSFTGGTDGYTF,TGTGCCAGCAGTTTCACGGGCGGGACGGATGGCTACACCTTC
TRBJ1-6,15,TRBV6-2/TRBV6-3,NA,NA,CASRPGDLNNSPLHF,TGTGCCAGCCGCCCGGGTGACTTAAACAATTCACCCCTCCACTTT
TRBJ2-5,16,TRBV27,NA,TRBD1,CASSLAGGLMQETQYF,TGTGCCAGCAGTTTAGCAGGGGGTCTGATGCAAGAGACCCAGTACTTC